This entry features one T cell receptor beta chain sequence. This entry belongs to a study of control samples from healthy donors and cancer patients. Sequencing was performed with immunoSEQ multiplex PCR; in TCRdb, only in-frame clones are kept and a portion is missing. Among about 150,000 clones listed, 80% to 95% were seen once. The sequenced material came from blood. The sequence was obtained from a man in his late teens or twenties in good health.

This chain's CDR3 is CATSGRNTGELFF. The CDR3 DNA is TGTGCCACCAGTGGGCGGAACACCGGGGAGCTGTTTTTT. V and J are TRBV24-1 and TRBJ2-2, with unresolved D. Germline V gene sequence: CDR1 KGHDR, CDR2 SFDVKD. Trimming stripped 5 bases from V and 1 base from J, with 4 bases between. The CDR3 length is 13 residues.